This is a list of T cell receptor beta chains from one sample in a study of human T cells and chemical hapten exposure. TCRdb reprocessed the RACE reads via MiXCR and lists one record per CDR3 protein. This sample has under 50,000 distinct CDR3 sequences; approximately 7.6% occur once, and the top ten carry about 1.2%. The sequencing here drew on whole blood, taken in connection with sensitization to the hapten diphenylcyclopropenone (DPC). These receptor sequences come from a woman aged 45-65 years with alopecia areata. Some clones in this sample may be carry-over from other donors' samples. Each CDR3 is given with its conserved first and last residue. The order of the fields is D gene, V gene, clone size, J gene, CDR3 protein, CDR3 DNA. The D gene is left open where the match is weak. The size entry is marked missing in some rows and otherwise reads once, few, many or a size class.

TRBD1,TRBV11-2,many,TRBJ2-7,CASSLELRDRGVSEQYF,TGTGCCAGCAGCTTAGAACTCCGGGACAGGGGCGTCAGCGAGCAGTACTTC
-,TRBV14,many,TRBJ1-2,CASSQAAGDYGYTF,TGTGCCAGCAGTCAAGCGGCGGGGGACTATGGCTACACCTTC
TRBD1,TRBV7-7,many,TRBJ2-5,CASSRDRAETQYF,TGTGCTAGCAGCAGGGACAGGGCGGAGACCCAGTACTTC
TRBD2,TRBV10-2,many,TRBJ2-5,CASSGIAGGPFGTQYF,TGCGCCAGCAGTGGAATAGCGGGAGGGCCGTTCGGGACCCAGTACTTC
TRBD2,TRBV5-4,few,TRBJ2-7,CASSNGLAGGLRGNEQYF,TGTGCCAGCAGCAACGGACTAGCGGGAGGGCTCCGGGGGAACGAGCAGTACTTC
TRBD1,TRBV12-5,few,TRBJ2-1,CASGPDRGWNEQFF,TGTGCTAGTGGTCCGGACAGGGGCTGGAATGAGCAGTTCTTC
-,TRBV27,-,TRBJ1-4,CASCLRPGREKLFF,TGTGCCAGCTGCTTGAGGCCGGGGCGTGAAAAACTGTTTTTT
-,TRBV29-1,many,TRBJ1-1,CSVRWRNTEAFF,TGCAGCGTTAGGTGGAGAAACACTGAAGCTTTCTTT
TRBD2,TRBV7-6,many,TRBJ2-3,CASSLLPGGVTDTQYF,TGTGCCAGCAGCCTCCTTCCGGGAGGCGTCACAGATACGCAGTATTTT
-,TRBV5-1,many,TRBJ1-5,CASSLVGRERDQPQHF,TGCGCCAGCAGCTTGGTGGGCCGGGAGAGGGATCAGCCCCAGCATTTT
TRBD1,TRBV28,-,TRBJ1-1,CASRGQGNTEAFF,TGTGCCAGCAGAGGACAGGGGAACACTGAAGCTTTCTTT
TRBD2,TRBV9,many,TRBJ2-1,CASTTGTSGRPPYNEQFF,TGTGCCAGCACCACCGGGACTAGCGGGAGGCCGCCTTACAATGAGCAGTTCTTC
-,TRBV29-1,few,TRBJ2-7,CSVSTGPPRQYF,TGCAGCGTATCAACGGGACCTCCCAGGCAGTACTTC
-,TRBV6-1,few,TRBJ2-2,CASSGRVTGELFF,TGTGCCAGCAGTGGCAGGGTCACCGGGGAGCTGTTTTTT
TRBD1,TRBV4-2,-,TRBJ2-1,CASSQEVGTGLHNEQFF,TGTGCCAGCAGCCAGGAGGTTGGGACAGGGCTCCACAATGAGCAGTTCTTC
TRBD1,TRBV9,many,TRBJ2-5,CASSVVRQGPQETQYF,TGTGCCAGCAGCGTAGTCAGACAGGGGCCCCAAGAGACCCAGTACTTC
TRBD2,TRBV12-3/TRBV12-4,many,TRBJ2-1,CASSLSVAGGYNEQFF,TGTGCCAGCAGTTTGTCTGTAGCGGGAGGGTACAATGAGCAGTTCTTC
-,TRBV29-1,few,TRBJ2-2,CSSSRGTGELFF,TGCAGCTCCTCTCGGGGGACCGGGGAGCTGTTTTTT
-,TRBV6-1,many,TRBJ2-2,CASSDGARSGELFF,TGTGCCAGCAGTGATGGGGCCCGCAGCGGGGAGCTGTTTTTT
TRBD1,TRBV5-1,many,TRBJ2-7,CASSPDRANYEQYF,TGCGCCAGCAGCCCAGACAGGGCCAACTACGAGCAGTACTTC
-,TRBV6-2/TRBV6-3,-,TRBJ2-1,CASSPMGREQFF,TGTGCCAGCAGCCCCATGGGTAGAGAGCAGTTCTTC
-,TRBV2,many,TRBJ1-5,CASSGRKGAPNQPQHF,TGTGCCAGCAGTGGCAGGAAAGGGGCCCCAAATCAGCCCCAGCATTTT
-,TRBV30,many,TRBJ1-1,CAWEPGANTEAFF,TGTGCCTGGGAGCCAGGGGCGAACACTGAAGCTTTCTTT
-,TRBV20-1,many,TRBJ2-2,CSAPPQGSHATGELFF,TGCAGTGCTCCCCCCCAGGGGTCACACGCCACCGGGGAGCTGTTTTTT
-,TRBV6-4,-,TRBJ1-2,CASRDTYGYTF,TGTGCCAGCAGGGACACCTATGGCTACACCTTC
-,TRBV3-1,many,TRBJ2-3,CASSPGVATDTQYF,TGTGCCAGCAGCCCCGGGGTAGCCACAGATACGCAGTATTTT
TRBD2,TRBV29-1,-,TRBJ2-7,CSVEGPSGSRYEQYF,TGCAGCGTTGAAGGTCCTAGCGGGAGTCGGTACGAGCAGTACTTC
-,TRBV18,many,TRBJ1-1,CASSPREGDTEAFF,TGTGCCAGCTCACCCCGCGAGGGGGACACTGAAGCTTTCTTT
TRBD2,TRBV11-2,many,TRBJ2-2,CASSLGAGGVTGELFF,TGTGCCAGCAGCTTAGGAGCGGGAGGCGTCACCGGGGAGCTGTTTTTT
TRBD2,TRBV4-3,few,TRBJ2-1,CASSHGLGGVGVF,TGCGCCAGCAGCCATGGACTAGGCGGGGTGGGGGTCTTC
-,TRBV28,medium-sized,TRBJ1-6,CASSFPTAYNSPLHF,TGTGCCAGCAGTTTCCCGACTGCCTATAATTCACCCCTCCACTTT
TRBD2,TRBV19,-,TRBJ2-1,CASKTTTSGSYQFF,TGTGCCAGTAAAACTACTACTAGCGGGAGTTACCAGTTCTTC
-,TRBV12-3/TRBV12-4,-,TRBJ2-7,CASSLGSGRTYEQYF,TGTGCCAGCAGTTTGGGAAGCGGGCGGACCTACGAGCAGTACTTC
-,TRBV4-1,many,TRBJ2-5,CASSQGPGIETQYF,TGCGCCAGCAGCCAAGGCCCTGGAATCGAGACCCAGTACTTC
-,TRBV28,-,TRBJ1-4,CARPMSLGKNEKLFF,TGTGCCAGGCCTATGTCCCTCGGCAAAAATGAAAAACTGTTTTTT
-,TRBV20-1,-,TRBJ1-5,CGARVGSNQPQHF,TGCGGTGCTAGAGTCGGGAGCAATCAGCCCCAGCATTTT
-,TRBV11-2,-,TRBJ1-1,CASSLDLGFEAFF,TGTGCCAGCAGCTTAGATCTGGGATTTGAAGCTTTCTTT
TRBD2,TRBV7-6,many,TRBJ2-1,CASSLGVAGGRSSYNEQFF,TGTGCCAGCAGCTTAGGGGTAGCGGGAGGTCGGAGCTCCTACAATGAGCAGTTCTTC
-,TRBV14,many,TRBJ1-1,CASSQDPGPVTEAFF,TGTGCCAGCAGCCAAGACCCAGGGCCCGTCACTGAAGCTTTCTTT
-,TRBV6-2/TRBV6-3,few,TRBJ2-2,CANSYGINTGELFF,TGTGCCAACAGTTACGGCATAAACACCGGGGAGCTGTTTTTT
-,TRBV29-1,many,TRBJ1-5,CSVGGYSNQPQHF,TGCAGCGTCGGGGGATATAGCAATCAGCCCCAGCATTTT